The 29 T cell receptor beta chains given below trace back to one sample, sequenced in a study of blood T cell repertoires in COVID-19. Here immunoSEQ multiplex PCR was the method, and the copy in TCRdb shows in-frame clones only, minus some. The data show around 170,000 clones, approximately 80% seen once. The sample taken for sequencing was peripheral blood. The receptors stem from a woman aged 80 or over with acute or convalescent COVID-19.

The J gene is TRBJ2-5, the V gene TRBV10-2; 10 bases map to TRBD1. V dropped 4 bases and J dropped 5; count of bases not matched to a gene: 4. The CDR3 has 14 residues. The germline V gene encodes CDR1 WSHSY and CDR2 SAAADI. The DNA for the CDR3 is TGCGCCAGCAGTGGACAGGGGGCGCAGGAGACCCAGTACTTC. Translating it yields CASSGQGAQETQYF.

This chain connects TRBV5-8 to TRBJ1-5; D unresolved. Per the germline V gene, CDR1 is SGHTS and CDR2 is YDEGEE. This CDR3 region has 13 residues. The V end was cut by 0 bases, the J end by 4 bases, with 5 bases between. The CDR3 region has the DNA TGTGCCAGCAGCTTGGGAGAAAATCAGCCCCAGCATTTT. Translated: CASSLGENQPQHF.

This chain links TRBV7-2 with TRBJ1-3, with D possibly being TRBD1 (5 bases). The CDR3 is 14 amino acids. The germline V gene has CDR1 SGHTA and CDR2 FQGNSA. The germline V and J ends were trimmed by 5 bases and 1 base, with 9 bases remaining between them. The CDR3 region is CASSIQVSGNTIYF. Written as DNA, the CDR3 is TGTGCCAGCAGCATACAGGTTTCTGGAAACACCATATATTTT.

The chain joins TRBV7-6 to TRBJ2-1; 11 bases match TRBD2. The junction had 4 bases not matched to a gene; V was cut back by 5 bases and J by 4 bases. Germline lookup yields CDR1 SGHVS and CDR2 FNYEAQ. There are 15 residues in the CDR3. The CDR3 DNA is TGTGCCAGCAGCAGCGGGACTAGCGGATACAATGAGCAGTTCTTC. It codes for CASSSGTSGYNEQFF.

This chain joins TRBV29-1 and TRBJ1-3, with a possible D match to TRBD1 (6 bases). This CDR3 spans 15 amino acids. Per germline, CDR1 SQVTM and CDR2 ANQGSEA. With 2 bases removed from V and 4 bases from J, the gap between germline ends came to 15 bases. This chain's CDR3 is CSVEPTGTSGNTIYF. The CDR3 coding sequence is TGCAGCGTTGAACCTACAGGGACCTCAGGAAACACCATATATTTT.

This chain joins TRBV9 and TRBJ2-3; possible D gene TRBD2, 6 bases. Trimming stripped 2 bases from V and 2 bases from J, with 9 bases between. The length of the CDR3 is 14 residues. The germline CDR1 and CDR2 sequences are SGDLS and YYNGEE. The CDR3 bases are TGTGCCAGCAGCGTGGAGGGGACCACAGATACGCAGTATTTT. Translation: CASSVEGTTDTQYF.

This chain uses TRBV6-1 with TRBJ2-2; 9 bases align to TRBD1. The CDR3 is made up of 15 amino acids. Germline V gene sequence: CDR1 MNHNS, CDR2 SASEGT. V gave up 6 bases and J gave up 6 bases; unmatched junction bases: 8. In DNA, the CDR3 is TGTGCCAGCAGACCCGGGACAGGGAAGGCCGGGGAGCTGTTTTTT. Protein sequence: CASRPGTGKAGELFF.

In DNA form, the CDR3 reads TGTGCCAGCAGTTTCTACACAAGGGGCGGGGAGCTGTTTTTT. This sequence encodes CASSFYTRGGELFF. This chain uses TRBV27 with TRBJ2-2, with a possible D match to TRBD1 (5 bases). Germline CDR1 reads MNHEY; CDR2 reads SMNVEV (reference sequence). V dropped 3 bases and J dropped 7 bases, with 12 bases sitting between them. The CDR3 sequence is 14 residues long.

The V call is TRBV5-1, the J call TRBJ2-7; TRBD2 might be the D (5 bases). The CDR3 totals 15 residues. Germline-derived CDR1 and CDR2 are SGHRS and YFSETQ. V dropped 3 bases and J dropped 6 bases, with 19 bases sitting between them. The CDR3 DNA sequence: TGCGCCAGCAGCTCTGCCCCAGAGGGTCGACTCGAGCAGTACTTC. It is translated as CASSSAPEGRLEQYF.

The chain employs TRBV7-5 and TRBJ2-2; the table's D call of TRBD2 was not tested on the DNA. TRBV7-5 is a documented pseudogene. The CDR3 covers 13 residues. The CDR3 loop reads CARSLILTGELFF. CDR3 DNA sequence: TGTGCCAGAAGCTTAATACTTACCGGGGAGCTGTTTTTT.

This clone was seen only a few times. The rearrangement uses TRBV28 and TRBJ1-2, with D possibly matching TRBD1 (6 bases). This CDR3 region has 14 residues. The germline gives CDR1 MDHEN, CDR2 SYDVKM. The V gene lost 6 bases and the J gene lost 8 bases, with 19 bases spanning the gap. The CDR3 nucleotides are TGTGCCAGCAGCTCCCCCGGACAGCCCAGGGGCTACACCTTC. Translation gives CASSSPGQPRGYTF.

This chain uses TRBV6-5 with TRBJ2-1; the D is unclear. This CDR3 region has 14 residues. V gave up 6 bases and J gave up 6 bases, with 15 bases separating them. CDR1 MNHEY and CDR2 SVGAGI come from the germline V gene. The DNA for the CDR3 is TGTGCCAGCAGAAGGCCACACCCGGGCAATGAGCAGTTCTTC. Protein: CASRRPHPGNEQFF.

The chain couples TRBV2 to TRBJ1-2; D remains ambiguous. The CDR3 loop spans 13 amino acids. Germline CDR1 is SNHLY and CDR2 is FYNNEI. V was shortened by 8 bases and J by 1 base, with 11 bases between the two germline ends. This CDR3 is CASVTGYNYGYTF. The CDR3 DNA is TGTGCCAGCGTTACGGGGTATAACTATGGCTACACCTTC.

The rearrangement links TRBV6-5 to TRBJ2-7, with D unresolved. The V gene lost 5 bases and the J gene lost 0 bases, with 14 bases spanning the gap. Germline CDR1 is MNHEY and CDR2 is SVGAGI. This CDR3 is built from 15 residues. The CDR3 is CASSPTAVDSYEQYF. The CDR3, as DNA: TGTGCCAGCAGTCCAACCGCGGTCGACTCCTACGAGCAGTACTTC.

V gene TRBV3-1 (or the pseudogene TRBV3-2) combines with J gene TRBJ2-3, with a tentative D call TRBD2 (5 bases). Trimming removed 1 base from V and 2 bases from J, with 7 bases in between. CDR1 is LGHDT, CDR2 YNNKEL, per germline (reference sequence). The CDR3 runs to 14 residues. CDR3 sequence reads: CASSQALATDTQYF. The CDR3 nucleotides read TGTGCCAGCAGCCAAGCCCTAGCCACAGATACGCAGTATTTT.

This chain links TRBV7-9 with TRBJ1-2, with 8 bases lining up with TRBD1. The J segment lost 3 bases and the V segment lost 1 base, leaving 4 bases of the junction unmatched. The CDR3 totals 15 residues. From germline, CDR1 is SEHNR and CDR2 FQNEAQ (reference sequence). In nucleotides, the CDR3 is TGTGCCAGCAGCTTAGGGGACAGGCATTACTATGGCTACACCTTC. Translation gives CASSLGDRHYYGYTF.

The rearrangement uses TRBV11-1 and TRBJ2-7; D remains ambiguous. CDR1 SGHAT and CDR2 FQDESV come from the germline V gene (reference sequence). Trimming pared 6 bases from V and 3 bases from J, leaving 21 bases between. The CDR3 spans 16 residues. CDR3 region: CASSLLLQATSYEQYF. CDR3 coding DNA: TGTGCCAGCAGTTTATTGCTCCAGGCCACCAGCTACGAGCAGTACTTC.

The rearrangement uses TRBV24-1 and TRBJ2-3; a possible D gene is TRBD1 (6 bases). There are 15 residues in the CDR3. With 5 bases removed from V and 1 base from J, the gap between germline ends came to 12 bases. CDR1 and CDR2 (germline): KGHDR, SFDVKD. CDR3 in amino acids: CATSGGLGRTDTQYF. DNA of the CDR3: TGTGCCACCAGTGGGGGGCTGGGGCGCACAGATACGCAGTATTTT.

In DNA, the CDR3 is TGTGCCAGGACTCCCTACGAGCAGTACTTC. This encodes CARTPYEQYF. This chain connects TRBV2 to TRBJ2-7, with D hard to call. The CDR3 has 10 residues. With 9 bases removed from V and 2 bases from J, the gap between germline ends came to 5 bases. CDR1 and CDR2 (germline): SNHLY, FYNNEI.

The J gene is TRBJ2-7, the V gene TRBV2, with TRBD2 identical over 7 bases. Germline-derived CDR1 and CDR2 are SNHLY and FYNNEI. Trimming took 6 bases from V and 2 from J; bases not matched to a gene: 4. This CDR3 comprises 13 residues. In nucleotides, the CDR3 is TGTGCCAGCAGCGCCGGACTAGCCTACGAGCAGTACTTC. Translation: CASSAGLAYEQYF.

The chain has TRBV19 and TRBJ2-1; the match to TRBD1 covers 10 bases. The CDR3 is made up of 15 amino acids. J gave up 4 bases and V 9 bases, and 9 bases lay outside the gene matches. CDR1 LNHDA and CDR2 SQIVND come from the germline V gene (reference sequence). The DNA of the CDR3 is TGTGCCAGCAGAGCCGGGACAGGGGATTACAATGAGCAGTTCTTC. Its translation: CASRAGTGDYNEQFF.

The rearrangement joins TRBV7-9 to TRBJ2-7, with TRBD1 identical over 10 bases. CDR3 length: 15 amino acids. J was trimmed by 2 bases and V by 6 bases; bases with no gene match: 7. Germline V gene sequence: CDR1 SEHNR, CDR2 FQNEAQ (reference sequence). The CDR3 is CASSTSGQGAYEQYF. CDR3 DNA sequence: TGTGCCAGCAGTACCTCCGGACAGGGGGCCTACGAGCAGTACTTC.

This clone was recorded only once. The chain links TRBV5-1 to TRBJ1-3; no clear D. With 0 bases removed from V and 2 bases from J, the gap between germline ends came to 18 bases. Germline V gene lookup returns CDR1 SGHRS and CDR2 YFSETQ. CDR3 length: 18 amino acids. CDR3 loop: CASSLDPPAASPGNTIYF. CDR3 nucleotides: TGCGCCAGCAGCTTGGACCCTCCCGCGGCCAGTCCTGGAAACACCATATATTTT.

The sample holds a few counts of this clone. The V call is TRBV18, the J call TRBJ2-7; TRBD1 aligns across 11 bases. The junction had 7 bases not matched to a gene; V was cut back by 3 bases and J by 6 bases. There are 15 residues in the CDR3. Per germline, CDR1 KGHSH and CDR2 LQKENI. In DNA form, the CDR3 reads TGTGCCAGCTCACCTACCGGGACAGGGGGTTCCGAGCAGTACTTC. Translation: CASSPTGTGGSEQYF.

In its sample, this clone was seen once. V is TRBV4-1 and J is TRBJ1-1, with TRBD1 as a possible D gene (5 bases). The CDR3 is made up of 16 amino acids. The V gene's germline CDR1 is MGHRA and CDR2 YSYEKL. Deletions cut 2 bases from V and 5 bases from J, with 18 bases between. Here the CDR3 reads CASSQTGARGRTEAFF. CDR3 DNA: TGCGCCAGCAGCCAAACCGGGGCTCGCGGGAGGACTGAAGCTTTCTTT.

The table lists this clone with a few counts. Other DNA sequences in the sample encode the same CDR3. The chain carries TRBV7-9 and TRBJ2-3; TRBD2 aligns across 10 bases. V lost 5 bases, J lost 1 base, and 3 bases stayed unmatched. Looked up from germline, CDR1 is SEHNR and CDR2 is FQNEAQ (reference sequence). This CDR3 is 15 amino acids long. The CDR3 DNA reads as TGTGCCAGCAGCCCCGGGACTAGCGGCACAGATACGCAGTATTTT. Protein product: CASSPGTSGTDTQYF. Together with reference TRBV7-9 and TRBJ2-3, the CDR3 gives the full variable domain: DTGVSQNPRHKITKRGQNVTFRCDPISEHNRLYWYRQTLGQGPEFLTYFQNEAQLEKSRLLSDRFSAERPKGSFSTLEIQRTEQGDSAMYLCASSPGTSGTDTQYFGPGTRLTVL.

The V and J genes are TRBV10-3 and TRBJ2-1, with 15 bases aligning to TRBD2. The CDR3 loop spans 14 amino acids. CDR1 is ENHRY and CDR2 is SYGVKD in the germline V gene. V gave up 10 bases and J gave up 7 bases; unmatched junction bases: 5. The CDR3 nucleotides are TGTGCCACGGGACTAGCGGGAGGAGGGAATGAGCAGTTCTTC. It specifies CATGLAGGGNEQFF.

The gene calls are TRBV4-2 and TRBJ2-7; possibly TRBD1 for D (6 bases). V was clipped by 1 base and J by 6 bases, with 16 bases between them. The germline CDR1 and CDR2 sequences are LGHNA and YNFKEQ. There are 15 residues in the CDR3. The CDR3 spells CASSQVAQGGGEQYF. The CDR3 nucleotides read TGTGCCAGCAGCCAAGTTGCACAGGGTGGAGGCGAGCAGTACTTC.

The CDR3 is CASSYGLRGNTIYF. The CDR3 region has the DNA TGTGCCAGCAGTTACGGGCTCCGTGGAAACACCATATATTTT. The chain links TRBV6-5 to TRBJ1-3, with D hard to call. Deletions cut 2 bases from V and 3 bases from J, with 8 bases between. The germline CDR1 and CDR2 sequences are MNHEY and SVGAGI. The CDR3 has 14 residues.